This entry lists 17 T cell receptor beta chains sequenced from one sample in a study of shared T cell receptors in the human thymus. Assay: immunoSEQ multiplex PCR; the TCRdb copy retains only in-frame clones and omits some. The sample shows hundreds of thousands of clones, around 85% of them seen only once. These data are also associated with another study on human thymus T cells.

Input material: thymocytes. Every receptor here comes from a girl under three years old with a congenital heart defect.

J is TRBJ2-5 and V is TRBV7-8; D is unresolved. Germline CDR1 SGHVS, CDR2 FQNEAQ. The germline V and J ends were trimmed by 3 bases and 7 bases, with 18 bases remaining between them. This CDR3 is built from 15 residues. In DNA form, the CDR3 reads TGTGCCAGCAGCTTTGGCGGTTATGGAATGGGGACCCAGTACTTC. This gives the protein CASSFGGYGMGTQYF.

The J gene is TRBJ1-1, the V gene TRBV9; D gene uncertain. Trimming took off 3 bases at V and 1 base at J, with 10 bases between the two ends. The CDR3 is 14 amino acids. The germline CDR1 and CDR2 sequences are SGDLS and YYNGEE. As DNA, the CDR3 is TGTGCCAGCAGCGCCGAACACAAGAACACTGAAGCTTTCTTT. Translation gives CASSAEHKNTEAFF.

V gene TRBV4-1 combines with J gene TRBJ2-5; a weak D match, TRBD2 (5 bases). Germline V gives CDR1 MGHRA, CDR2 YSYEKL. The germline V and J ends were trimmed by 1 base and 5 bases, with 17 bases remaining between them. This CDR3 is 16 amino acids long. CDR3 bases: TGCGCCAGCAGCCAAGTGGCAGATCGGCGGGTGGAGACCCAGTACTTC. Its protein product is CASSQVADRRVETQYF.

CDR3 residues: CASSLGAFQPQHF. The CDR3 region has the DNA TGTGCCAGCAGCTTAGGGGCGTTTCAGCCCCAGCATTTT. The rearrangement links TRBV11-2 to TRBJ1-5; no definite D call. V lost 1 base to trimming and J lost 6 bases, with 7 bases between them. Germline CDR1 SGHAT, CDR2 FQNNGV. The CDR3 has 13 amino acids.

The gene calls are TRBV12-5 and TRBJ2-1, with D maybe TRBD2 (7 bases). Trimming shortened V by 2 bases and J by 0 bases, and 17 bases separated the two germline ends. Germline V CDR1 and CDR2: LGHNT, FRNRAP. This CDR3 is 18 amino acids long. CDR3 bases: TGTGCTAGTGGTTTGAAATCGCGGGGGCTATCCTCCTACAATGAGCAGTTCTTC. Translated, it gives CASGLKSRGLSSYNEQFF.

The V gene is TRBV7-2, the J gene TRBJ2-7; the match to TRBD1 covers 7 bases. The CDR3 consists of 17 residues. In germline, CDR1 is SGHTA, CDR2 FQGNSA. V was pared by 4 bases and J by 6 bases, with 18 bases of the junction left unmatched. The CDR3 loop reads CASSSVTPGQGVGEQYF. CDR3 DNA: TGTGCCAGCAGCTCCGTTACTCCGGGCCAGGGGGTAGGCGAGCAGTACTTC.

J is TRBJ2-3 and V is TRBV5-1, with 11 bases lining up with TRBD1. Germline loops: CDR1 SGHRS, CDR2 YFSETQ. V shed 0 bases and J 7 bases; nucleotides not matched to a gene: 10. The CDR3 length is 17 residues. The CDR3 protein is CASSLAGDRGMRYTQYF. Here the CDR3 DNA reads TGCGCCAGCAGCTTGGCGGGGGACAGGGGGATGAGGTATACGCAGTATTTT.

The chain has TRBV7-8 and TRBJ1-2, with 12 bases that match TRBD1. Germline CDR1 and CDR2: SGHVS and FQNEAQ. The junction had 16 bases not matched to a gene; V was cut back by 1 base and J by 4 bases. The CDR3 covers 20 residues. CDR3: CASSLGGFWDRGLHTYGYTF. The CDR3 bases are TGTGCCAGCAGCTTAGGAGGTTTTTGGGACAGGGGGCTACACACCTATGGCTACACCTTC.

This rearrangement joins TRBV7-6 to TRBJ2-7, with D maybe TRBD1 (7 bases). Germline CDR1 is SGHVS and CDR2 is FNYEAQ. V was trimmed by 4 bases and J by 2 bases, leaving 27 bases between them. CDR3 size: 19 residues. This CDR3 is CASSSIRGRLLYPTYEQYF. The CDR3 DNA follows: TGTGCCAGCAGCTCTATCAGGGGGAGGTTGTTATACCCTACCTACGAGCAGTACTTC.

The chain couples TRBV6-5 to TRBJ1-1; D may be TRBD1 (6 bases). V was pared by 2 bases and J by 5 bases, with 12 bases between. The CDR3 has 14 residues. Germline-derived CDR1 and CDR2 are MNHEY and SVGAGI. CDR3 protein: CASSYVRGATEAFF. CDR3 nucleotide sequence: TGTGCCAGCAGTTACGTTCGGGGGGCTACTGAAGCTTTCTTT.

The rearrangement links TRBV13 to TRBJ1-1; D remains ambiguous. The CDR3 is 16 residues long. With 3 bases removed from V and 8 bases from J, the gap between germline ends came to 22 bases. Germline V gene lookup returns CDR1 PRHDT and CDR2 FYEKMQ (reference sequence). The CDR3 loop is CASSFRNGRGPIEAFF. DNA of the CDR3: TGTGCCAGCAGCTTCAGAAATGGTCGTGGGCCTATAGAAGCTTTCTTT. Full variable domain (missing parts from reference TRBV13 and TRBJ1-1): AAGVIQSPRHLIKEKRETATLKCYPIPRHDTVYWYQQGPGQDPQFLISFYEKMQSDKGSIPDRFSAQQFSDYHSELNMSSLELGDSALYFCASSFRNGRGPIEAFFGQGTRLTVV.

The chain has TRBV7-2 and TRBJ1-5; no definite D call. The germline gives CDR1 SGHTA, CDR2 FQGNSA. Trimming shortened V by 2 bases and J by 5 bases, and 13 bases separated the two germline ends. The CDR3 totals 15 residues. CDR3 in DNA: TGTGCCAGCAGCTTATTTGGAGGATTTCATCAGCCCCAGCATTTT. This sequence encodes CASSLFGGFHQPQHF.

Here the CDR3 reads CATAGRGHSGELFF. In nucleotides, the CDR3 is TGCGCCACCGCGGGCAGGGGCCACTCCGGGGAGCTGTTTTTT. The rearrangement joins TRBV5-1 to TRBJ2-2, with D possibly TRBD1 on 6 matching bases. The CDR3 is 14 residues long. V was shortened by 9 bases and J by 6 bases, with 18 bases between the two germline ends. Germline-derived CDR1 and CDR2 are SGHRS and YFSETQ. The full variable domain, its missing parts supplied by reference TRBV5-1 and TRBJ2-2, is KAGVTQTPRYLIKTRGQQVTLSCSPISGHRSVSWYQQTPGQGLQFLFEYFSETQRNKGNFPGRFSGRQFSNSRSEMNVSTLELGDSALYLCATAGRGHSGELFFGEGSRLTVL.

This clone was recorded a few times. The V gene is TRBV19, the J gene TRBJ1-1, with TRBD1 as a possible D gene (6 bases). V was trimmed by 7 bases and J by 5 bases, leaving 23 bases between them. This CDR3 is built from 16 residues. CDR1 is LNHDA and CDR2 is SQIVND in the germline V gene (reference sequence). Here the CDR3 DNA reads TGTGCCAGTAAAGGAGAGGAGAGTGACAGGCAGACTGAAGCTTTCTTT. It translates to CASKGEESDRQTEAFF.

In this sample, this clone turned up once. This chain uses TRBV28 with TRBJ1-1, with 7 bases lining up with TRBD1. The CDR3 runs to 15 residues. J gave up 4 bases and V 5 bases, and 10 bases lay outside the gene matches. Germline CDR1 MDHEN, CDR2 SYDVKM. For the CDR3, the DNA is TGTGCCAGCAGTCTGCCCGGGACAGTGAGCACTGAAGCTTTCTTT. It codes for CASSLPGTVSTEAFF.

The V and J genes are TRBV28 and TRBJ2-3; possible D gene TRBD1, 5 bases. CDR3 size: 15 residues. Germline values: CDR1 MDHEN, CDR2 SYDVKM. V lost 7 bases and J 2 bases, leaving 16 bases between the germline ends. CDR3 region: CASTQDIRITDTQYF. DNA for the CDR3: TGTGCCAGCACCCAGGACATACGAATCACAGATACGCAGTATTTT.

The chain links TRBV19 to TRBJ1-1, with a possible D match to TRBD1 (5 bases). The CDR3 has 18 amino acids. The V gene lost 3 bases and the J gene lost 1 base, with 21 bases spanning the gap. Per germline, CDR1 LNHDA and CDR2 SQIVND (reference sequence). The CDR3 loop reads CASSITPSLRAANTEAFF. CDR3 in DNA: TGTGCCAGTAGTATTACCCCTTCCCTCAGGGCGGCGAACACTGAAGCTTTCTTT.